Here is one T cell receptor (beta chain) with its context. What it binds is unknown. Germline CDR1 MDHEN, CDR2 SYDVKM. V lost 7 bases to trimming and J lost 0 bases, with 10 bases between them. The CDR3 consists of 14 residues. This specimen comes from a study of OX40 agonist ivuxolimab in advanced cancers. Study-level information: Patients with hepatocellular carcinoma, melanoma, renal cell or head and neck cancer made up the dose-escalation patients. Averaging 60 years in age, with a range of roughly 23 to 85, the cohort was about 85% male.

The repertoire was sequenced with immunoSEQ multiplex PCR; TCRdb's copy has only in-frame clones and lacks some. The table has more than 70,000 clones, around four fifths seen once. Points from the study as a whole: Antigen targets of the expanded peripheral T cells went undetermined. Partial responders at 0.1-3.0 mg/kg showed near-lowest clonal expansion.

This receptor was taken from an adult with an advanced solid tumor such as melanoma, head and neck, liver or kidney cancer. The chain couples TRBV28 to TRBJ2-4; no definite D call. The specimen comprised CD4+ or CD8+ T cells sorted from blood, sampled in a trial of the OX40 agonist ivuxolimab. The CDR3 DNA is TGTGCCAGCAAGTTCTTACTAGCCAAAAACATTCAGTACTTC. Protein: CASKFLLAKNIQYF.